Below, 30 T cell receptor beta chains from the same sample are listed, as sequenced in a study of T-cell reconstitution after alpha-beta-depleted transplantation in children. Unique molecular identifiers were built into the TCRbeta library. TCRdb redid the calling of the PCR reads with MiXCR, one entry per CDR3 protein. The sample contains over 150,000 distinct CDR3 sequences, 11% of which appear only once. The source material was PBMCs, sampled before TCRalphabeta/CD19-depleted stem cell transplant. The receptors were sampled from a boy aged 2-9 years with acute myeloid leukemia, due to receive a stem cell transplant.

This clonotype has a count of ten or more. The chain uses TRBV11-2 and TRBJ1-3, with TRBD1 as a possible D gene (5 bases). The CDR3 sequence is 14 residues long. In germline, CDR1 is SGHAT, CDR2 FQNNGV. Trimming pared 5 bases from V and 4 bases from J, leaving 12 bases between. CDR3 DNA: TGTGCCAGCAGCCTATCAGGGTACGGAAACACCATATATTTT. Amino acid sequence: CASSLSGYGNTIYF. Using reference TRBV11-2 and TRBJ1-3 for the parts outside the CDR3, the full variable domain is EAGVAQSPRYKIIEKRQSVAFWCNPISGHATLYWYQQILGQGPKLLIQFQNNGVVDDSQLPKDRFSAERLKGVDSTLKIQPAKLEDSAVYLCASSLSGYGNTIYFGEGSWLTVV.

This clonotype has a count of ten or more. This chain uses TRBV4-2 with TRBJ2-7; D gene unclear. V lost 8 bases and J 2 bases, leaving 13 bases between the germline ends. The V gene's germline CDR1 is LGHNA and CDR2 YNFKEQ. The CDR3 is made up of 13 amino acids. The CDR3 sequence: CASRLDLAYEQYF. The CDR3 region has the DNA TGTGCCAGCCGGCTGGATCTCGCCTACGAGCAGTACTTC.

This clonotype was counted a few times. CDR3 coding DNA: TGCAGTGGAAAGGACACCTCAAATCAGCCCCAGCATTTT. Translating gives CSGKDTSNQPQHF. This chain connects TRBV20-1 to TRBJ1-5; tentative D call: TRBD1 (5 bases). Trimming left V 7 bases short and J 4 bases short, with 14 bases between. The length of the CDR3 is 13 residues. Germline V gene data show CDR1 as DFQATT and CDR2 as SNEGSKA (reference sequence).

This clonotype was picked up many times. V usage is TRBV12-3 or TRBV12-4 and J usage is TRBJ1-1; no firm D call. The CDR3 has 13 residues. V dropped 3 bases and J dropped 5 bases, with 10 bases sitting between them. CDR3 residues: CASSFGGMTEAFF. The CDR3 DNA follows: TGTGCCAGCAGTTTCGGCGGGATGACTGAAGCTTTCTTT.

This sequence joins TRBV29-1 and TRBJ1-2, with 7 bases aligning to TRBD1. The junction had 4 bases not matched to a gene; V was cut back by 6 bases and J by 0 bases. Per the germline V gene, CDR1 is SQVTM and CDR2 is ANQGSEA. The CDR3 runs 13 residues. The CDR3 protein is CSVDRASNYGYTF. The CDR3 DNA is TGCAGCGTCGACAGGGCATCTAACTATGGCTACACCTTC.

The chain recombines TRBV6-5 with TRBJ2-3; D not resolved. There are 11 residues in the CDR3. Germline loops: CDR1 MNHEY, CDR2 SVGAGI. V was trimmed by 8 bases and J by 13 bases, leaving 16 bases between them. The CDR3 protein is CASLSEVKEYF. CDR3 DNA: TGTGCCAGCCTCTCGGAAGTGAAAGAGTATTTT.

This clonotype was counted at least ten times. V usage is TRBV20-1 and J usage is TRBJ2-7; 7 nucleotides align to TRBD1. The germline CDR1 and CDR2 sequences are DFQATT and SNEGSKA (reference sequence). The CDR3 sequence is 16 residues long. The V segment lost 0 bases and the J segment 1 base; nucleotides outside the gene matches: 9. In DNA, the CDR3 is TGCAGTGCTAGAGATTCATTTCCGGGACAGTCCTACGAGCAGTACTTC. Encoded protein: CSARDSFPGQSYEQYF.

This clonotype was counted at least ten times. CDR3 in DNA: TGTGCCACCATTCCGGCTGGGTCGGACGGCTACACCTTC. Translating it yields CATIPAGSDGYTF. The V and J genes are TRBV28 and TRBJ1-2; the D is unclear. Trimming shortened V by 10 bases and J by 8 bases, and 20 bases separated the two germline ends. Germline CDR1 MDHEN, CDR2 SYDVKM. The CDR3 sequence is 13 residues long.

Ten or more counts support this clonotype. The chain combines TRBV20-1 with TRBJ2-3; D gene unclear. Germline V gene data show CDR1 as DFQATT and CDR2 as SNEGSKA (reference sequence). Trimming took 4 bases from V and 11 from J, leaving 13 bases between them. The CDR3 consists of 11 residues. The CDR3 DNA sequence: TGCAGTGCTACTACACTCTACTTGCAGTATTTT. Protein sequence: CSATTLYLQYF.

This clonotype was counted at least ten times. The rearrangement uses TRBV6-1 and TRBJ2-2; 13 nucleotides align to TRBD2. Per the germline V gene, CDR1 is MNHNS and CDR2 is SASEGT. After removal of 2 bases from V and 6 bases from J, the junction contained 6 bases not matched to a gene. The CDR3 spans 17 residues. The CDR3 here is CASSETSGGVSPGELFF. The CDR3 DNA reads TGTGCCAGCAGTGAAACTAGCGGGGGGGTCTCCCCCGGGGAGCTGTTTTTT.

This clonotype was recorded many times. The chain carries TRBV20-1 and TRBJ1-5; D is possibly TRBD1 (5 bases). Trimming removed 3 bases from V and 1 base from J, with 10 bases in between. The CDR3 extends over 14 amino acids. The germline CDR1 and CDR2 sequences are DFQATT and SNEGSKA (reference sequence). CDR3 sequence reads: CSASSGGSNQPQHF. The CDR3 DNA is TGCAGTGCTAGTAGCGGGGGGAGCAATCAGCCCCAGCATTTT.

Only a few counts were recorded for this clonotype. This could be a read error, since a much larger clone is one nucleotide away. The J gene is TRBJ2-3, the V gene TRBV20-1; 9 positions agree with TRBD1. CDR3 size: 17 residues. CDR1 is DFQATT and CDR2 is SNEGSKA in the germline V gene (reference sequence). The chain's CDR3 is CCATGGDRPRLTDTQYF. The CDR3 DNA follows: TGCTGTGCAACAGGGGGCGATCGTCCGCGGCTCACAGATACGCAGTATTTT.

This clonotype was found many times. This rearrangement joins TRBV27 to TRBJ1-6, with D unresolved. V lost 5 bases and J 4 bases, leaving 15 bases between the germline ends. This CDR3 has 16 amino acids. CDR1 MNHEY and CDR2 SMNVEV come from the germline V gene (reference sequence). The CDR3, as DNA: TGTGCCAGCAGTATACGAGAAGGCGGATATAATTCACCCCTCCACTTT. The encoded protein is CASSIREGGYNSPLHF.

At least ten counts were recorded for this clonotype. The chain is built from TRBV6-4 and TRBJ2-7; D gene uncertain. Germline assignment: CDR1 MRHNA and CDR2 SNTAGT. Between the trimmed V and J ends, which lost 3 bases and 6 bases, there was a span of 15 bases. The length of the CDR3 is 14 residues. In nucleotides, the CDR3 is TGTGCCAGCAGTGATCATAGGCGATTGGGCGAGCAGTACGTC. Residues: CASSDHRRLGEQYV.

This clonotype was counted at least ten times. The genes are TRBV12-3 or TRBV12-4 and TRBJ1-2; the match to TRBD1 covers 9 bases. The V and J ends lost 5 bases and 8 bases, in that order; junction bases with no gene match: 3. The CDR3 totals 12 residues. CDR3 coding DNA: TGTGCCAGCAGTACAGGGGGCGAAGGCTACACCTTC. The encoded protein is CASSTGGEGYTF.

In its sample, this clonotype was seen many times. The gene calls are TRBV20-1 and TRBJ2-1; 8 nucleotides line up with TRBD1. Germline V gene lookup returns CDR1 DFQATT and CDR2 SNEGSKA (reference sequence). V lost 1 base to trimming and J lost 3 bases; unmatched junction nucleotides: 5. The CDR3 contains 15 residues. The CDR3 DNA follows: TGCAGTGCTAGAGGCCAGGGGGCGCGCTACAATGAGCAGTTCTTC. It yields the protein CSARGQGARYNEQFF.

This clonotype occurred many times. The CDR3 is CASSSQGAYNEQFF. CDR3 coding DNA: TGTGCCAGCAGTTCCCAGGGGGCCTACAATGAGCAGTTCTTC. V usage is TRBV6-5 and J usage is TRBJ2-1; 7 bases align to TRBD1. This CDR3 contains 14 residues. Germline trimming cut 4 bases from V and 2 bases from J; bases unmatched to any gene: 2. The V gene's germline CDR1 is MNHEY and CDR2 SVGAGI.

This clonotype was observed at least ten times. The chain couples TRBV7-2 to TRBJ2-5, with TRBD2 identical over 14 bases. V gave up 4 bases and J gave up 0 bases; unmatched junction bases: 4. There are 17 residues in the CDR3. CDR1 and CDR2 from the germline V gene are SGHTA and FQGNSA. The CDR3 DNA sequence: TGTGCCAGCAGCTGGGGACTAGCGGGGGCTTACCAAGAGACCCAGTACTTC. Residues: CASSWGLAGAYQETQYF.

There are many counts of this clonotype. The genes are TRBV7-3 and TRBJ2-1; 11 nucleotides line up with TRBD2. CDR3 length: 16 amino acids. After removal of 3 bases from V and 8 bases from J, the junction contained 9 bases not matched to a gene. The V gene's germline CDR1 is SGHTA and CDR2 FQGTGA. In DNA form, the CDR3 reads TGTGCCAGCAGCTTGGGGACTAGCGGTTCCTGGGATGAGCAGTTCTTC. Translated: CASSLGTSGSWDEQFF.

This clonotype was detected many times. The genes are TRBV25-1 and TRBJ1-1; D uncertain. There are 13 residues in the CDR3. The germline gives CDR1 MGHDK, CDR2 SYGVNS. Trimming stripped 5 bases from V and 4 bases from J, with 11 bases between. CDR3 sequence reads: CASSKGGITEAFF. For the CDR3, the DNA is TGTGCCAGCAGTAAGGGTGGGATCACTGAAGCTTTCTTT. The full variable domain, completed using reference TRBV25-1 and TRBJ1-1, is EADIYQTPRYLVIGTGKKITLECSQTMGHDKMYWYQQDPGMELHLIHYSYGVNSTEKGDLSSESTVSRIRTEHFPLTLESARPSHTSQYLCASSKGGITEAFFGQGTRLTVV.

Ten or more counts support this clonotype. This chain uses TRBV29-1 with TRBJ1-2; D not certain. V was trimmed by 4 bases and J by 8 bases, leaving 11 bases between them. The CDR3 extends over 11 amino acids. Germline values: CDR1 SQVTM, CDR2 ANQGSEA. In DNA form, the CDR3 reads TGCAGCGTTGTCGGGTCGGCGGGCTACACCTTC. Translated: CSVVGSAGYTF.

In this sample, this clonotype turned up many times. The gene calls are TRBV10-1 and TRBJ2-7, with 9 bases that match TRBD2. Germline assignment: CDR1 WNHNN and CDR2 SYGVQD (reference sequence). The CDR3 runs 15 residues. V gave up 7 bases and J gave up 3 bases; unmatched junction bases: 10. CDR3 in amino acids: CASKYLAGARYEQYV. Written as DNA, the CDR3 is TGCGCCAGCAAATATTTAGCGGGGGCCCGCTACGAGCAGTACGTC.

This clonotype was observed at least ten times. The chain recombines TRBV7-9 with TRBJ1-2, with 7 bases identical to TRBD1. The CDR3 contains 12 residues. Germline V CDR1 and CDR2: SEHNR, FQNEAQ (reference sequence). Trimming cost V 3 bases and J 8 bases; bases outside gene matches: 3. This CDR3 is CASSLGQSGYTF. CDR3 nucleotides: TGTGCCAGCAGCTTGGGACAGAGCGGCTACACCTTC.

This clonotype has a handful of counts. The chain uses TRBV5-1 and TRBJ1-2, with D possibly being TRBD1 (5 bases). The germline CDR1 and CDR2 sequences are SGHRS and YFSETQ. Trimming cost V 4 bases and J 8 bases, with 18 bases left between them. The CDR3 is 14 amino acids. The CDR3 sequence: CASSPGTSLWGYTF. The CDR3 DNA reads TGCGCCAGCAGCCCTGGGACCTCCTTGTGGGGCTACACCTTC.

This clonotype has a count of ten or more. The rearrangement links TRBV12-3 or TRBV12-4 to TRBJ1-1, with D uncertain. This CDR3 comprises 14 residues. V was trimmed by 7 bases and J by 2 bases, leaving 14 bases between them. DNA for the CDR3: TGTGCCAGCACCTACGGGTGGGCCAACACTGAAGCTTTCTTT. It encodes CASTYGWANTEAFF.

This clonotype was counted many times. This chain links TRBV29-1 with TRBJ2-7; 7 bases match TRBD2. In germline, CDR1 is SQVTM, CDR2 ANQGSEA. V shed 7 bases and J 2 bases; nucleotides not matched to a gene: 8. The CDR3 sequence is 13 residues long. CDR3: CSAGERDPYEQYF. CDR3 coding DNA: TGCAGCGCCGGGGAGCGGGATCCCTACGAGCAGTACTTC.

In this sample, this clonotype turned up many times. The genes are TRBV18 and TRBJ2-7; tentative D call: TRBD2 (5 bases). The CDR3 is 15 residues long. The ends were cut back, 6 bases at V and 5 bases at J, with 20 bases in the middle. The V gene's germline CDR1 is KGHSH and CDR2 LQKENI. The CDR3: CASSPQERPRDEQYF. The CDR3 DNA is TGTGCCAGCTCCCCCCAAGAGCGGCCACGCGACGAGCAGTACTTC.

This clonotype occurred many times. V and J are TRBV20-1 and TRBJ2-5; perhaps TRBD1 as D (6 bases). CDR1 and CDR2 (germline): DFQATT, SNEGSKA (reference sequence). The V end was cut by 6 bases, the J end by 0 bases, with 11 bases between. The CDR3 has 13 residues. The CDR3 sequence is CSAYTGYQETQYF. The CDR3 DNA reads as TGCAGTGCCTATACAGGGTACCAAGAGACCCAGTACTTC.

At least ten counts were recorded for this clonotype. J is TRBJ2-3 and V is TRBV11-3; 7 nucleotides line up with TRBD1. Germline values: CDR1 SGHNT, CDR2 YENEEA. V shed 5 bases, J shed 2 bases, and the junction held 4 bases outside the gene matches. CDR3 length: 14 residues. CDR3 sequence reads: CASSQGGPTDTQYF. The CDR3 bases are TGTGCCAGCAGCCAAGGGGGCCCCACAGATACGCAGTATTTT.

This clonotype came up many times. This chain connects TRBV20-1 to TRBJ2-7, with D possibly called TRBD1 or TRBD2 (5 bases each). From germline, CDR1 is DFQATT and CDR2 SNEGSKA (reference sequence). Trimming stripped 4 bases from V and 3 bases from J, with 13 bases between. The CDR3 length is 13 residues. This CDR3 is CSATTGTSYEQYF. The CDR3 coding sequence is TGCAGTGCTACCACCGGGACCAGCTACGAGCAGTACTTC.